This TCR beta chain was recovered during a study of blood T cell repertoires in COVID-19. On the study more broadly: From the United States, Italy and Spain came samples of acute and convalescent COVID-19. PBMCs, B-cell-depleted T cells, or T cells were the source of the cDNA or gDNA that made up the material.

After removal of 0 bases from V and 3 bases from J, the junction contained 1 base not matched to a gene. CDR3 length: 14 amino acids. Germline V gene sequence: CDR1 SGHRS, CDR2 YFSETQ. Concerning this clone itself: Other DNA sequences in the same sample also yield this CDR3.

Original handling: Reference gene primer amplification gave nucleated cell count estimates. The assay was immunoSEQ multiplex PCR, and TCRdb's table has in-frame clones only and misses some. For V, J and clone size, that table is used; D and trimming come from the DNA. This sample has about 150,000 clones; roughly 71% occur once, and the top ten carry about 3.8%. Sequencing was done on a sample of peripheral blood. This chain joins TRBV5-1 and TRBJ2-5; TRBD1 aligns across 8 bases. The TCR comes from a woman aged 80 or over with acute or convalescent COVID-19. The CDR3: CASSLGQGKETQYF. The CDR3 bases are TGCGCCAGCAGCTTGGGACAGGGGAAAGAGACCCAGTACTTC.